Listed below are T cell receptor beta chains from one sample, sequenced in a study of CD8 T cells in ankylosing spondylitis. TCRdb re-derived calls from the 5' RACE reads in MiXCR, one entry per CDR3 protein. The data show about 240,000 distinct CDR3 sequences, approximately 12% seen once. Sequencing was carried out using blood, either unsorted or a sorted T cell fraction (not recorded which). The receptors shown here come from a male donor with ankylosing spondylitis or in good health (not recorded which). Each CDR3 is given with its conserved first and last residue.

J gene,CDR3 length,V gene,CDR3 protein
TRBJ1-1,14,TRBV18,CASSPPSENTEAFF
TRBJ2-7,16,TRBV5-1,CASSPRLTQGPYEQYF
TRBJ2-4,15,TRBV5-4,CASSNGRKTKNIQYF
TRBJ2-2,15,TRBV5-1,CASRSGGGNTGELFF
TRBJ1-5,14,TRBV20-1,CSARQPESNQPQHF
TRBJ2-7,12,TRBV5-1,CASSLSGLEQYF
TRBJ2-4,12,TRBV2,CASSRLGNIQYF
TRBJ1-1,15,TRBV20-1,CSARRLQGMDTEAFF
TRBJ2-3,18,TRBV4-2,CASSQDPFSGISTDTQYF
TRBJ1-2,13,TRBV6-5,CASSYSPNYGYTF
TRBJ2-1,13,TRBV5-1,CASSLASRDEQFF
TRBJ2-7,12,TRBV18,CASSPTDYEQYF
TRBJ2-7,15,TRBV6-2/TRBV6-3,CASTAVGPSSYEQYF
TRBJ2-3,15,TRBV5-5,CATQAGTGSTDTQYF
TRBJ2-3,16,TRBV27,CASSSRGGPLTDTQYF
TRBJ1-2,15,TRBV27,CASRTVGARNYGYTF
TRBJ1-5,14,TRBV12-3/TRBV12-4,CASSVQGGGQPQHF
TRBJ1-5,15,TRBV20-1,CSVPRLGDEGQPQHF
TRBJ1-2,11,TRBV20-1,CSAEKRYGYTF
TRBJ2-3,15,TRBV5-1,CASSFDTRGTDTQYF
TRBJ1-2,12,TRBV28,CASSPWDRAGIF
TRBJ2-2,18,TRBV15,CATSRGSFLRADTGELFF
TRBJ2-6,14,TRBV2,CASTAYSGANVLTF
TRBJ2-5,14,TRBV10-3,CAISEGIYEETQYF
TRBJ2-7,22,TRBV5-1,CASSFFGPQFAQGRVFYYEQYF
TRBJ1-1,11,TRBV20-1,CSASIGTEAFF
TRBJ2-2,14,TRBV10-3,CAISEGQGIGELFF
TRBJ2-3,14,TRBV20-1,CSARDQRPTDTQYF
TRBJ2-3,15,TRBV10-3,CAISVVAGSGDTQYF
TRBJ2-2,16,TRBV7-8,CASSLASQANTGELFF
TRBJ2-7,17,TRBV5-1,CASRTTAISGGQDEQYF
TRBJ2-7,14,TRBV20-1,CSAAHGGDNYEQYF
TRBJ2-1,15,TRBV7-8,CASSWTSEVQVEQFF
TRBJ2-4,15,TRBV10-3,CAISDSGLAENIQYF
TRBJ2-6,15,TRBV9,CASSDDRVWANVLTF
TRBJ2-7,15,TRBV11-2,CASRRPGTNQYEQYF
TRBJ2-1,15,TRBV3-1,CASSQWQGPYNEQFF
TRBJ1-3,15,TRBV28,CASSLPRGPGNTIYF
TRBJ2-3,13,TRBV11-2,CASSLGPPDTQYF
TRBJ2-5,14,TRBV12-3/TRBV12-4,CASRASGGQETQYF
TRBJ1-1,12,TRBV6-1,CASIKERLEAFF
TRBJ2-3,15,TRBV20-1,CSASPRLAGEETQYF